One sample yielded the 3 T cell receptor beta chains listed below, sequenced in a study of cytomegalovirus exposure and HLA in healthy donors. Sequencing was performed with immunoSEQ multiplex PCR; in TCRdb, only in-frame clones are kept and a portion is missing. Here the sample spans 80,000 to 95,000 clones, 95% to 97% being singletons. The source material was PBMCs. These receptors all come from a woman between 18 and 29 years old in good health and CMV-seronegative.

The CDR3: CASSPRTSGYEQYF. As DNA, the CDR3 is TGTGCCAGCAGCCCTCGGACTAGCGGATACGAGCAGTACTTC. V gene TRBV9 combines with J gene TRBJ2-7; 10 bases agree with TRBD2. The germline V gene has CDR1 SGDLS and CDR2 YYNGEE. CDR3 length equals 14 residues. The V gene end was trimmed by 4 bases and the J gene end by 4 bases; junction bases not matched to a gene: 5.

The rearrangement uses TRBV6-5 and TRBJ1-1, with TRBD1 as a possible D gene (6 bases). Trimming pared 4 bases from V and 0 bases from J, leaving 9 bases between. The CDR3 is 14 amino acids. Germline V gene sequence: CDR1 MNHEY, CDR2 SVGAGI. The CDR3 region has the DNA TGTGCCAGCAGTTTACAGGGTCTGAACACTGAAGCTTTCTTT. Amino acids: CASSLQGLNTEAFF.

This chain links TRBV9 with TRBJ2-3; D gene uncertain. With 4 bases removed from V and 6 bases from J, the gap between germline ends came to 12 bases. The CDR3 has 13 amino acids. Germline V gene sequence: CDR1 SGDLS, CDR2 YYNGEE. Here the CDR3 DNA reads TGTGCCAGCAGCCCTACCCCGAAGGATACGCAGTATTTT. Translated: CASSPTPKDTQYF.